This TCR beta chain was captured in a study of a mutant IDH1 vaccine in newly diagnosed glioma. Trimming at V came to 4 bases and at J to 0 bases, leaving 1 base not matched to a gene. The CDR3 loop spans 14 amino acids. The germline V gene has CDR1 LNHDA and CDR2 SQIVND (reference sequence). Time point: baseline, week 1 (first vaccination visit). Stated treatment: pre-vaccination baseline after standard-of-care therapy. Donor tumors were new WHO grade 3 or 4 IDH1-mutant, ATRX-lost astrocytomas. Generated by immunoSEQ multiplex PCR, the TCRdb table keeps only in-frame clones and is missing some. The sample lists nearly 70,000 clones, 60% to 85% occurring once. Notes on this clone: Antigen: not known.

Study-wide results and limits: Among patients, 93.3% showed immune responses induced by the vaccine.

The source was PBMCs, collected from a glioma patient treated with radiotherapy, temozolomide or both. The J gene is TRBJ1-1, the V gene TRBV19; 8 bases are shared with TRBD1. This TCR was recovered from a man aged 45-65 years with glioma. The CDR3 DNA is TGTGCCAGTAGTACACAGGGGGTGAACACTGAAGCTTTCTTT. This gives the protein CASSTQGVNTEAFF.